This T cell receptor (beta chain) stems from a study of response to subunit inactivated influenza vaccine. TCRdb passed the RT-PCR reads through MiXCR, listing each CDR3 protein once. The repertoire holds about 310,000 distinct CDR3 sequences, with roughly 22% as singletons. Of note for this clonotype: Its antigen is unidentified.

V was cut by 4 bases and J by 0 bases, with 7 bases left in between. This CDR3 is 15 amino acids long. Study-wide results and limits: A suggestion made by the authors is that each seasonal influenza vaccination recruits few new T cells.

This TCR derives from a man between 50 and 75 years old who received an inactivated influenza vaccine. The source was PBMCs from blood, collected about 20 months after vaccination. The chain joins TRBV23-1 to TRBJ1-6, with D unclear. TRBV23-1 has ORF status, its function being uncertain. As DNA, the CDR3 is TGCGCCAGCAGTCCCGCGAGCTCCTATAATTCACCCCTCCACTTT. Protein sequence: CASSPASSYNSPLHF.